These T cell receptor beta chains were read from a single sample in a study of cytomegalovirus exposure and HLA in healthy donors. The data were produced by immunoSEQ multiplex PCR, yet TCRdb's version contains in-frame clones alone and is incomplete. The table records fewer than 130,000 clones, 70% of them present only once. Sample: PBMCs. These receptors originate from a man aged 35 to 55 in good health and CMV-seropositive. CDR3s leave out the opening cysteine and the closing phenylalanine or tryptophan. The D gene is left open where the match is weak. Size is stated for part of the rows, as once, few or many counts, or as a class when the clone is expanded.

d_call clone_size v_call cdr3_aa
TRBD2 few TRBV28 ASRGGLAGANEQY
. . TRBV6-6 ASSYPTQGNTEAF
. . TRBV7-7 ASSSGPGEQF
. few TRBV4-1 ASSQDRAADEKLF
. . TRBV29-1 GAQTGAAGNQPQH
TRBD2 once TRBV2 ASSGGRVTAADTQY
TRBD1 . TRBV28 ASSPWTGGNQPQH
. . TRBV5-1 ASSLGGQGYNEQF
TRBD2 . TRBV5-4 ASSSSGLAGEETQY
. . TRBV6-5 ASQGNGGYT
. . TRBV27 ASGLSWDYEQY
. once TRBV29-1 SVLLSSNSPLH
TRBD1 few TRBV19 ASSITGAQH
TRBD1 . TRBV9 ASRRLSGTGVRSNQPQH
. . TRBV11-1 ASSSAQRGLQETQY
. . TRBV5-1 ASSLDSNTEAF
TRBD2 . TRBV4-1 ASSRETSGRPDTQY
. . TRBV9 ASSLGGDSYNEQF
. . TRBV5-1 ASSLALGGLNTEAF
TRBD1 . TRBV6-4 ASFNRQGSSYGYT
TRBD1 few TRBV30 AWSPSWTGLNTEAF
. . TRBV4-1 ASSQPYYNEQF
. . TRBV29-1 SVEQGEKLF
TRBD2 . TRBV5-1 ASSSLAGGWADTQY
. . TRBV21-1 ASSDRTSGRNEQF
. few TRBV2 ASSEGESYNEQF
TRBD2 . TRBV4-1 ASSHGSGSSKETQY
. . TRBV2 ASSGVIQVSYEQY
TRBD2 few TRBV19 ASTRLAGNEQF
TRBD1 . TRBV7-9 ASSPRRDRGNYF
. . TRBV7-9 ASNSEGPGGELF
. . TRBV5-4 ASSFRGENTEAF
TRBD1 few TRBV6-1 ASSEEGQGGGYT
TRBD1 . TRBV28 ASSYPQGENQPQH
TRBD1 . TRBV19 ASSREPGGKRTEAF
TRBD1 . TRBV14 ASSRIQGPTNEKLF
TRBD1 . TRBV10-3 AIRGTGLSNEKLF
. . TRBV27 ASSLSVPSPAYNEQF
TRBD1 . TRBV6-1 ASSERGGPYTDTQY
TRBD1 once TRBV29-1 SVDGQGRTEAF
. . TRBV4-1 ASSQVAGTEAF